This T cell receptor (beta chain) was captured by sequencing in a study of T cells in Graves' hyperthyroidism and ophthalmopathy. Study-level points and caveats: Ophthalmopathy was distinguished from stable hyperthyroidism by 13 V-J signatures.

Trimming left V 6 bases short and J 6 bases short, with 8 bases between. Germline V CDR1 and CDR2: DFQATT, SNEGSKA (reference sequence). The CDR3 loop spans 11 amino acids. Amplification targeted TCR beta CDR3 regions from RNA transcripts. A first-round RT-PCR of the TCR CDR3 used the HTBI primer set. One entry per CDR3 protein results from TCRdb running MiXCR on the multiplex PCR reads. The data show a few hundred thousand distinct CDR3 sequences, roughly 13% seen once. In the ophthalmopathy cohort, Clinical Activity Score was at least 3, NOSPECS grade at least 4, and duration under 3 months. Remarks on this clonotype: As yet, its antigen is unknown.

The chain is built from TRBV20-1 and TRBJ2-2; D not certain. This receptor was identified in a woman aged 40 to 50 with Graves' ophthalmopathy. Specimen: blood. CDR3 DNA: TGCAGTGCAAAGGCGCCCGGGGAGCTGTTTTTT. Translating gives CSAKAPGELFF.